This T cell receptor (beta chain) was sequenced in a study of metastatic and nonmetastatic thyroid tumors. The wider study: Blood and tumor or nodule tissue repertoires from malignant and benign thyroid patients were compared.

TCRdb recomputed clones from the PCR reads via MiXCR. There are about 7,800 clones in the sample; less than 30% occur only once, and 25% to 35% lies in the top ten. Until they underwent thyroid surgery, no patient had received any treatment. J gave up 5 bases and V 5 bases, and 6 bases lay outside the gene matches. This CDR3 spans 15 amino acids. Germline V CDR1 and CDR2: SGHNT, YENEEA. The sequence derives from a female donor with papillary thyroid cancer or a benign thyroid nodule (not recorded which). Some clones in this sample may be carry-over from other donors' samples. The sequenced material came from tumor tissue. This chain connects TRBV11-3 to TRBJ1-6, with 7 nucleotides matching TRBD1. CDR3 DNA: TGTGCCAGCAGCCCAGGAGGGGGCCATAATTCACCCCTCCACTTT. This translates into CASSPGGGHNSPLHF.